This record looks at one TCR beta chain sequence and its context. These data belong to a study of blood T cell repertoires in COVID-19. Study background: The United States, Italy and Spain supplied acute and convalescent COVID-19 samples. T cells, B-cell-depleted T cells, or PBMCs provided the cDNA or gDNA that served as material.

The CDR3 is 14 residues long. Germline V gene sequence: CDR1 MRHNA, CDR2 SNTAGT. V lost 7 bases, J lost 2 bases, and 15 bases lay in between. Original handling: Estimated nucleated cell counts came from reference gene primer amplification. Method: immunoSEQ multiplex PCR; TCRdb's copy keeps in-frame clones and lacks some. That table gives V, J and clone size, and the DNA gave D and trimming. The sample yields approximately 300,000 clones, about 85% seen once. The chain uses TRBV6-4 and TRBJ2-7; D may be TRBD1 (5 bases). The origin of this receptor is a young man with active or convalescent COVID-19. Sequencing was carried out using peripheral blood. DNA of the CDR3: TGTGCCAGCAAGATAGACAGTGGAACCTACGAGCAGTACTTC. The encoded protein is CASKIDSGTYEQYF.